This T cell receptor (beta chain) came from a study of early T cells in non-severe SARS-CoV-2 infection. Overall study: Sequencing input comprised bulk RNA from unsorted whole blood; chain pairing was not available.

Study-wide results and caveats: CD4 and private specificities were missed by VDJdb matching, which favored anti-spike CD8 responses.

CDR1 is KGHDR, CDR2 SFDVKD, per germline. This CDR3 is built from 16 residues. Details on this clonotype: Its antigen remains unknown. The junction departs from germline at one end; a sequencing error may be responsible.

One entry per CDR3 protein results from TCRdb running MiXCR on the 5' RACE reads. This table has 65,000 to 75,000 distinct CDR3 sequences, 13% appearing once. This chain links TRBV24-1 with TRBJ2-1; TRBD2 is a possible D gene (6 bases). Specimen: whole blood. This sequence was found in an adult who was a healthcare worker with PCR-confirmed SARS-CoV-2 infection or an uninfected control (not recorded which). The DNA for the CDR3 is TGTACCACCAGTGATAACCCAGTATGGGAGGACACGGAGCAGTTCTTC. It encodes CTTSDNPVWEDTEQFF.